This T cell receptor (beta chain) was obtained from a study of identical twins. The CDR3 spans 16 residues. V lost 2 bases, J lost 2 bases, and 9 bases stayed unmatched. CDR1 SQVTM and CDR2 ANQGSEA come from the germline V gene. A universal primer site was added by template switching, and unique molecular identifiers were carried by the cDNA. TCRdb ran MiXCR on the 5' RACE reads and lists one entry per CDR3 protein. The data contain a few hundred thousand distinct CDR3 sequences, roughly 9% of them singletons. This clonotype has just a few counts. The antigen remains unidentified. General study points: Abundant cord blood beta clonotypes carried fewer insertions; memory repertoires showed none. There was more out-of-frame TCR alpha sharing in monozygotic twins than models estimated.

The same sample was also used in a study of yellow fever vaccine responses in identical twins. From that paper: On the reported evidence, twins' vaccine T cell responses seemed partly convergent and partly personalized.

The V and J genes are TRBV29-1 and TRBJ2-1; 7 nucleotides line up with TRBD2. Source material: CD8+ T cells sorted from blood. This receptor was obtained from a woman under 30 in good health. The CDR3 sequence is CSVEWRERGTYNEQFF. The DNA for the CDR3 is TGCAGCGTTGAATGGCGGGAGCGAGGAACCTACAATGAGCAGTTCTTC.